These 23 T cell receptor beta chains share one sample of origin, sequenced in a study of monozygotic twins with inflammatory bowel disease. One entry per CDR3 protein, without DNA, is what TCRdb gives after re-calling the 5' RACE reads. This sample's clone table lists about 420,000 distinct CDR3 sequences. The sequenced sample was blood. The source of these receptors is a human donor with ulcerative colitis or Crohn's disease, or a healthy co-twin of an affected twin (not recorded which).

V gene TRBV9 combines with J gene TRBJ2-2. The CDR3 extends over 13 amino acids. Germline CDR1 SGDLS, CDR2 YYNGEE. CDR3 loop: CASSVTDTGELFF.

The chain is built from TRBV18 and TRBJ2-5. There are 12 residues in the CDR3. Germline CDR1 reads KGHSH; CDR2 reads LQKENI. The CDR3 reads CASSPSEETQYF.

This chain links TRBV15 with TRBJ2-2; the TCRdb call, TRBD1, lacks DNA for checking. This CDR3 comprises 15 residues. Germline CDR1 LNHNV, CDR2 YYDKDF (reference sequence). CDR3 sequence reads: CATSIPADAGGELFF.

This chain connects TRBV3-1 to TRBJ2-7. Germline V gives CDR1 LGHDT, CDR2 YNNKEL (reference sequence). This CDR3 has 13 residues. CDR3 protein: CASSQGWTSEQYF.

The chain joins TRBV12-3 or TRBV12-4 to TRBJ1-1. The CDR3 contains 13 residues. The CDR3 spells CASSLGVNTEAFF.

V gene TRBV20-1 combines with J gene TRBJ2-7; with no DNA, the TCRdb D assignment of TRBD2 cannot be verified. The CDR3 is 13 residues long. Germline lookup yields CDR1 DFQATT and CDR2 SNEGSKA (reference sequence). The CDR3 protein is CSARVVRNYEQYF.

The J gene is TRBJ1-2, the V gene TRBV18; TCRdb lists TRBD1, though no DNA is available to test this call. The CDR3 is made up of 14 amino acids. Germline lookup yields CDR1 KGHSH and CDR2 LQKENI. The CDR3: CASSPGTARYGYTF. Based on the CDR3 plus reference TRBV18 and TRBJ1-2, the full variable domain is NAGVMQNPRHLVRRRGQEARLRCSPMKGHSHVYWYRQLPEEGLKFMVYLQKENIIDESGMPKERFSAEFPKEGPSILRIQQVVRGDSAAYFCASSPGTARYGYTFGSGTRLTVV.

The chain uses TRBV20-1 and TRBJ2-5. Looked up from germline, CDR1 is DFQATT and CDR2 is SNEGSKA (reference sequence). CDR3 length: 13 amino acids. The CDR3 protein is CSARSDRRETQYF.

The CDR3 sequence is CASRLATSGDEQYF. This chain joins TRBV12-3 or TRBV12-4 and TRBJ2-7; TCRdb's D gene call, TRBD2, goes unchecked for lack of DNA. The CDR3 has 14 residues.

The chain has TRBV20-1 and TRBJ2-3; no DNA is available, so the TRBD2 call from TCRdb remains unchecked. The CDR3 spans 18 residues. Per germline, CDR1 DFQATT and CDR2 SNEGSKA (reference sequence). CDR3 residues: CSASRAGLAGPHTDTQYF.

The chain employs TRBV6-1 and TRBJ1-2. CDR3 length: 15 residues. The germline gives CDR1 MNHNS, CDR2 SASEGT. CDR3 sequence reads: CASSPVSPASYGYTF.

The chain is built from TRBV5-6 and TRBJ2-2. CDR3 length: 14 residues. Germline V lookup: CDR1 SGHDT, CDR2 YYEEEE. The CDR3 region is CASSRRHRTGELFF.

The V call is TRBV14, the J call TRBJ2-1. Germline CDR1 reads SGHDN; CDR2 reads FVKESK. The CDR3 contains 15 residues. This CDR3 reads CASSPRMASWNEQFF.

This sequence joins TRBV6-1 and TRBJ2-1; TCRdb's assignment of TRBD2 cannot be checked, as there is no DNA. The germline gives CDR1 MNHNS, CDR2 SASEGT. The CDR3 is made up of 16 amino acids. CDR3 sequence reads: CASSHPPSGSYNEQFF.

The chain's CDR3 is CASSYSGDWSYEQYF. This chain joins TRBV6-5 and TRBJ2-7; the D call from TCRdb, TRBD2, cannot be confirmed without DNA. This CDR3 has 15 amino acids. The germline V gene encodes CDR1 MNHEY and CDR2 SVGAGI.

The chain employs TRBV11-2 and TRBJ1-1. Germline V gene sequence: CDR1 SGHAT, CDR2 FQNNGV. The CDR3 consists of 14 residues. The CDR3: CASSLVSGGTEAFF.

The chain uses TRBV11-1 and TRBJ2-1; TCRdb's D call of TRBD1 is untestable without DNA. The CDR3 runs to 21 residues. Germline values: CDR1 SGHAT, CDR2 FQDESV (reference sequence). Here the CDR3 reads CASSLDRFGGTPNRFNNEQFF. The full variable domain, in which reference TRBV11-1 and TRBJ2-1 provide the parts outside the CDR3, is EAEVAQSPRYKITEKSQAVAFWCDPISGHATLYWYRQILGQGPELLVQFQDESVVDDSQLPKDRFSAERLKGVDSTLKIQPAELGDSAMYLCASSLDRFGGTPNRFNNEQFFGPGTRLTVL.

The J gene is TRBJ2-5, the V gene TRBV7-6; TCRdb's D gene call, TRBD2, goes unchecked for lack of DNA. This CDR3 has 14 amino acids. Germline lookup yields CDR1 SGHVS and CDR2 FNYEAQ. The CDR3 reads CASSPQLARETQYF.

The chain employs TRBV5-6 and TRBJ2-3; TCRdb reports TRBD1, a call that lacks DNA to check it against. The CDR3 has 17 amino acids. Germline-derived CDR1 and CDR2 are SGHDT and YYEEEE. CDR3 protein: CASSLGLMGASRDTQYF.

The J gene is TRBJ2-5, the V gene TRBV28; TCRdb's assignment of TRBD1 cannot be checked, as there is no DNA. The CDR3 totals 16 residues. CDR1 is MDHEN and CDR2 is SYDVKM in the germline V gene. CDR3 region: CASSGLGGTSVETQYF. Variable domain in full (rest from reference TRBV28 and TRBJ2-5): DVKVTQSSRYLVKRTGEKVFLECVQDMDHENMFWYRQDPGLGLRLIYFSYDVKMKEKGDIPEGYSVSREKKERFSLILESASTNQTSMYLCASSGLGGTSVETQYFGPGTRLLVL.

V gene TRBV27 combines with J gene TRBJ2-7; no DNA is available, so the TRBD2 call from TCRdb remains unchecked. The CDR3 loop spans 14 amino acids. CDR1 is MNHEY, CDR2 SMNVEV, per germline (reference sequence). The CDR3 sequence is CASRLGDYLGEQYF.

V usage is TRBV18 and J usage is TRBJ2-5. This CDR3 comprises 13 residues. Germline V gene sequence: CDR1 KGHSH, CDR2 LQKENI. This CDR3 is CASSPTIGETQYF.

The rearrangement joins TRBV19 to TRBJ1-1; TCRdb reports TRBD1, a call that lacks DNA to check it against. The germline V gene encodes CDR1 LNHDA and CDR2 SQIVND (reference sequence). The CDR3 length is 16 residues. The CDR3 region is CASSMRGGQGNTEAFF. The complete variable domain, with remaining parts taken from reference TRBV19 and TRBJ1-1, reads DGGITQSPKYLFRKEGQNVTLSCEQNLNHDAMYWYRQDPGQGLRLIYYSQIVNDFQKGDIAEGYSVSREKKESFPLTVTSAQKNPTAFYLCASSMRGGQGNTEAFFGQGTRLTVV.